The table lists the clone carrying this T cell receptor beta chain with a count of one. The sample comes from a study of blood T cell repertoires in COVID-19. Study as a whole: The origin of the acute and convalescent COVID-19 samples was the United States, Italy and Spain. Sample material is recorded as cDNA or gDNA derived from T cells, B-cell-depleted T cells, or PBMCs.

V was trimmed by 0 bases and J by 0 bases, leaving 6 bases between them. CDR3 length equals 15 residues. CDR1 is ENHRY, CDR2 SYGVKD, per germline. The authors' processing: It was from reference gene primer amplification that nucleated cell counts were estimated. Using immunoSEQ multiplex PCR, the repertoire was profiled, and TCRdb retains in-frame clones only, with some absent. V and J calls and clone size are given by that table; D and trimming were obtained from the DNA. The sample lists about 520,000 clones, around 85% occurring once. The receptor comes from a human donor in a cohort sampled during active COVID-19. The V and J genes are TRBV10-3 and TRBJ1-5; possibly TRBD1 for D (5 bases). Sequenced material: peripheral blood. The CDR3 DNA sequence: TGTGCCATCAGTGAGTCGACAGTTAGCAATCAGCCCCAGCATTTT. Translating gives CAISESTVSNQPQHF.